The next 14 T cell receptor beta chains were all read from a single sample in a study of blood T cell repertoires in COVID-19. Sequenced by immunoSEQ multiplex PCR; TCRdb stores in-frame clones only, minus some. The profile shows hundreds of thousands of clones, 88% of them singletons. The source material was peripheral blood. These receptors all come from a man in his late teens or twenties with active or convalescent COVID-19.

V is TRBV4-2 and J is TRBJ1-4, with a possible D match to TRBD1 (5 bases). The CDR3 covers 16 residues. The V end lost 3 bases, the J end lost 7 bases, and 18 bases lay between the germline ends. Germline loops: CDR1 LGHNA, CDR2 YNFKEQ. CDR3 coding DNA: TGTGCCAGCAGCCAGGGCCAGGGTGGCGGGAGTGAAAAACTGTTTTTT. Protein: CASSQGQGGGSEKLFF.

The CDR3: CASGLDSYEQYF. CDR3 sequence (DNA): TGTGCTAGTGGTCTGGACAGCTACGAGCAGTACTTC. The gene calls are TRBV12-5 and TRBJ2-7, with a weak D call TRBD1 (6 bases). Per the germline V gene, CDR1 is LGHNT and CDR2 is FRNRAP. V was pared by 5 bases and J by 3 bases, with 8 bases between. The CDR3 totals 12 residues.

This clone was detected only a few times. This CDR3 is CASSFSGTANQPQHF. In nucleotides, the CDR3 is TGTGCCAGCAGTTTTTCCGGGACAGCGAATCAGCCCCAGCATTTT. The chain combines TRBV6-5 with TRBJ1-5; 7 positions match TRBD1. CDR1 is MNHEY, CDR2 SVGAGI, per germline. This CDR3 spans 15 amino acids. The J segment lost 4 bases and the V segment lost 4 bases, leaving 7 bases of the junction unmatched.

On this clone: Other nucleotide sequences in the sample specify the same CDR3. The rearrangement uses TRBV6-4 and TRBJ2-3, with 13 bases fitting TRBD2. CDR1 and CDR2 (germline): MRHNA, SNTAGT. This CDR3 has 16 residues. V trimming: 3 bases; J trimming: 6 bases; junction bases outside the gene matches: 6. This CDR3 is CASSEGLAGAGDTQYF. CDR3 bases: TGTGCCAGCAGTGAAGGACTAGCGGGGGCCGGTGATACGCAGTATTTT.

This chain connects TRBV5-1 to TRBJ2-7; 8 bases match TRBD1. The germline CDR1 and CDR2 sequences are SGHRS and YFSETQ. This CDR3 comprises 13 residues. After removal of 5 bases from V and 2 bases from J, the junction contained 3 bases not matched to a gene. CDR3 amino acids: CASRRTGTYEQYF. The CDR3 DNA is TGCGCCAGCAGAAGGACAGGGACCTACGAGCAGTACTTC.

Remarks on this clone: Sequence at one end of the junction differs from germline and may be a read error. The V call is TRBV2, the J call TRBJ1-2, with unresolved D. CDR1 SNHLY and CDR2 FYNNEI come from the germline V gene. The CDR3 consists of 11 residues. The CDR3, as DNA: TGTGCCAGCAGTGAAGCGAAGGAGCCCAGCTTC. The encoded protein is CASSEAKEPSF.

This clone was counted once. The J gene is TRBJ2-3, the V gene TRBV7-9; D unclear. Germline values: CDR1 SEHNR, CDR2 FQNEAQ (reference sequence). This CDR3 comprises 15 residues. Trimming shortened V by 4 bases and J by 1 base, and 12 bases separated the two germline ends. The CDR3 is CASSSPEQGTDTQYF. DNA for the CDR3: TGTGCCAGCAGCTCCCCCGAGCAGGGCACAGATACGCAGTATTTT.

As regards this clone: Given a much more abundant clone one base away, this may be a read error. The V call is TRBV13, the J call TRBJ2-3; D unresolved. The germline V gene has CDR1 PRHDT and CDR2 FYEKMQ (reference sequence). V lost 5 bases and J 0 bases, leaving 3 bases between the germline ends. The CDR3 loop spans 12 amino acids. The CDR3 DNA is TGTGCCAGCAGCCCTAGCACAGATACGCAGTATTTT. Encoded protein: CASSPSTDTQYF.

The genes are TRBV4-3 and TRBJ1-2; D is unresolved. Trimming took off 1 base at V and 4 bases at J, with 13 bases between the two ends. This CDR3 contains 15 residues. Germline CDR1 and CDR2: LGHNA and YSLEER. DNA of the CDR3: TGCGCCAGCAGCCAAGGGAAGCTCTCGGGCTATGGCTACACCTTC. Protein: CASSQGKLSGYGYTF.

The V and J genes are TRBV7-9 and TRBJ1-1, with 10 bases identical to TRBD1. CDR1 and CDR2 from the germline V gene are SEHNR and FQNEAQ (reference sequence). V dropped 6 bases and J dropped 3; count of bases not matched to a gene: 7. CDR3 length: 15 amino acids. The CDR3 bases are TGTGCCAGCAGACACGACAGGGGGCCGTACACTGAAGCTTTCTTT. This encodes CASRHDRGPYTEAFF.

The rearrangement links TRBV28 to TRBJ2-2, with a tentative D call TRBD2 (6 bases). The V gene lost 4 bases and the J gene lost 4 bases, with 16 bases spanning the gap. The germline CDR1 and CDR2 sequences are MDHEN and SYDVKM. The CDR3 runs to 16 residues. The CDR3 reads CASSSLGEEITGELFF. CDR3 coding DNA: TGTGCCAGCAGTTCGCTGGGGGAGGAGATCACCGGGGAGCTGTTTTTT.

The chain employs TRBV11-2 and TRBJ2-7; 9 bases map to TRBD1. This CDR3 has 15 amino acids. The ends lost 3 bases at V and 2 bases at J; junction bases unmatched: 5. Germline values: CDR1 SGHAT, CDR2 FQNNGV. This chain's CDR3 is CASSFGTGSAYEQYF. CDR3 DNA sequence: TGTGCCAGCAGCTTTGGGACAGGGTCAGCCTACGAGCAGTACTTC.

On this clone itself: Other DNA sequences in this specimen translate into the identical CDR3. In nucleotides, the CDR3 is TGCGCCAGCAGCCCCGCACCCCAAGGACAGAACTATGGCTACACCTTC. Its translation is CASSPAPQGQNYGYTF. The V gene is TRBV5-1, the J gene TRBJ1-2, with TRBD1 as a possible D gene (6 bases). The V end was cut by 4 bases, the J end by 2 bases, with 18 bases between. CDR3 length equals 16 residues. CDR1 and CDR2 (germline): SGHRS, YFSETQ.

The V gene is TRBV9, the J gene TRBJ1-4; D uncertain. The V end was cut by 5 bases, the J end by 1 base, with 9 bases between. This CDR3 has 14 residues. Germline assignment: CDR1 SGDLS and CDR2 YYNGEE. CDR3 nucleotides: TGTGCCAGCAGTGGCCCAGGAACTAATGAAAAACTGTTTTTT. Its translation: CASSGPGTNEKLFF.